This T cell receptor (beta chain) was captured by sequencing in a study of cytomegalovirus exposure and HLA in healthy donors. The CDR3 covers 12 residues. Trimming stripped 4 bases from V and 4 bases from J, with 7 bases between. The germline V gene encodes CDR1 LNHDA and CDR2 SQIVND (reference sequence). 60 Vbeta and 13 Jbeta primers were used in PCR. Some clones are missing from TCRdb's copy, which holds only in-frame ones; the method was immunoSEQ multiplex PCR. The sample table includes some 200,000 clones. The genes are TRBV19 and TRBJ2-5, with no clear D. Sequences were obtained from PBMCs. The TCR comes from a young man in good health and CMV-seronegative. As DNA, the CDR3 is TGTGCCAGTAGTAGCGAGGCAGAGACCCAGTACTTC. This gives the protein CASSSEAETQYF.